These 14 T cell receptor beta chains originate from one sample sequenced in a study of cytomegalovirus exposure and HLA in healthy donors. The PCR had 60 Vbeta and 13 Jbeta primers. The data were produced by immunoSEQ multiplex PCR, yet TCRdb's version contains in-frame clones alone and is incomplete. The sample includes about 120,000 clones, about 84% of them seen just once. The sequencing input was PBMCs. The receptors stem from a man in his late teens or twenties in good health and CMV-seropositive.

This clone was recorded a few times. The chain is built from TRBV5-1 and TRBJ1-3; 8 nucleotides match TRBD1. From germline, CDR1 is SGHRS and CDR2 YFSETQ. The CDR3 runs to 15 residues. With 1 base clipped from V and 3 bases from J, the junction kept 3 bases outside the gene matches. The CDR3 DNA is TGCGCCAGCAGCTTGCAGGGGGCTTTTGGAAACACCATATATTTT. Amino acids: CASSLQGAFGNTIYF.

V gene TRBV7-9 combines with J gene TRBJ1-1, with TRBD1 matching over 7 bases. The CDR3 loop spans 16 amino acids. V trimming: 2 bases; J trimming: 2 bases; junction bases outside the gene matches: 8. Germline CDR1 and CDR2: SEHNR and FQNEAQ (reference sequence). The CDR3 sequence: CASSLRRQGANTEAFF. CDR3 DNA: TGTGCCAGCAGCTTACGAAGACAGGGTGCAAACACTGAAGCTTTCTTT.

This clone was counted a single time. This rearrangement joins TRBV5-5 to TRBJ1-6; 12 bases are a match to TRBD1. V lost 5 bases and J lost 4; bases outside the gene matches: 4. Germline V gives CDR1 SGHKS, CDR2 YYEKEE (reference sequence). The CDR3 extends over 16 amino acids. Written as DNA, the CDR3 is TGTGCCAGCAGGGGACAGGGGGCTGGGTATAATTCACCCCTCCACTTT. This gives the protein CASRGQGAGYNSPLHF.

This clone was detected only a few times. The sample carries other DNA sequences with the same CDR3. The chain employs TRBV6-6 and TRBJ2-3, with TRBD1 identical over 7 bases. The CDR3 consists of 12 residues. The trim removed 10 bases at V and 3 bases at J, leaving 4 bases unmatched. CDR1 and CDR2 (germline): MNHNY, SVGAGI (reference sequence). CDR3 coding DNA: TGTGCCACACGACAGGGAACAGATACGCAGTATTTT. Amino acids: CATRQGTDTQYF.

The CDR3 DNA is TGCAGCGTTCGTGTTTTGCATCCTCTAGCGGGGGGGCCGCGAGATACGCAGTATTTT. Translated: CSVRVLHPLAGGPRDTQYF. The genes are TRBV29-1 and TRBJ2-3; TRBD2 matches at 12 bases. The CDR3 length is 19 residues. Germline-derived CDR1 and CDR2 are SQVTM and ANQGSEA. The junction had 20 bases not matched to a gene; V was cut back by 5 bases and J by 5 bases.

The CDR3 protein is CASSLKGTRKSYEQYF. CDR3 nucleotide sequence: TGTGCCAGCAGCCTTAAAGGGACAAGGAAATCCTACGAGCAGTACTTC. V gene TRBV5-4 combines with J gene TRBJ2-7, with a tentative D call TRBD1 (6 bases). Between the trimmed V and J ends, which lost 4 bases and 1 base, there was a span of 18 bases. Germline values: CDR1 SGHNT, CDR2 YYREEE (reference sequence). The CDR3 totals 16 residues.

V and J are TRBV4-3 and TRBJ2-7; 7 bases are a match to TRBD2. CDR1 and CDR2 from the germline V gene are LGHNA and YSLEER. Unmatched junction bases numbered 6, after V lost 3 bases and J lost 4 bases. The CDR3 covers 14 residues. The CDR3 loop reads CASSQSTSRYEQYF. Here the CDR3 DNA reads TGCGCCAGCAGCCAGTCGACTAGCAGGTACGAGCAGTACTTC.

The chain combines TRBV5-6 with TRBJ2-5, with D unresolved. Trimming cost V 4 bases and J 4 bases, with 17 bases left between them. The CDR3 totals 15 residues. Germline loops: CDR1 SGHDT, CDR2 YYEEEE. CDR3 loop: CASSPPWAERETQYF. The CDR3 coding sequence is TGTGCCAGCAGCCCCCCATGGGCAGAACGAGAGACCCAGTACTTC.

The rearrangement uses TRBV7-2 and TRBJ1-5, with unresolved D. From germline, CDR1 is SGHTA and CDR2 FQGNSA. Trimming removed 3 bases at V and 5 bases at J, with 14 bases between. There are 15 residues in the CDR3. Here the CDR3 DNA reads TGTGCCAGCAGCTTTGACCGAGGAGGTGATCAGCCCCAGCATTTT. This translates into CASSFDRGGDQPQHF.

The chain uses TRBV2 and TRBJ2-5, with TRBD2 matching 8 bases. The V gene's germline CDR1 is SNHLY and CDR2 FYNNEI. With V trimmed by 6 bases and J by 2 bases, 5 bases remained unmatched. CDR3 length equals 14 residues. The DNA of the CDR3 is TGTGCCAGCAGCCAGACTAGCGTTCAAGAGACCCAGTACTTC. As protein: CASSQTSVQETQYF.

The J gene is TRBJ1-2, the V gene TRBV5-6; 8 bases line up with TRBD1. With V trimmed by 9 bases and J by 6 bases, 13 bases remained unmatched. This CDR3 has 14 amino acids. Germline CDR1 is SGHDT and CDR2 is YYEEEE. CDR3 region: CATSTITGGNGYTF. The CDR3 coding sequence is TGTGCCACATCGACCATTACAGGGGGGAATGGCTACACCTTC.

The count of this clone is one. This sequence joins TRBV11-2 and TRBJ2-1; 8 bases map to TRBD1. V trimming: 5 bases; J trimming: 12 bases; junction bases outside the gene matches: 9. The germline V gene has CDR1 SGHAT and CDR2 FQNNGV. This CDR3 is built from 13 residues. The CDR3 spells CASSLQGAGRQFF. As DNA, the CDR3 is TGTGCCAGCAGCCTGCAGGGGGCAGGGAGGCAGTTCTTC.

The chain couples TRBV5-5 to TRBJ1-2, with D possibly matching TRBD1 (5 bases). With 0 bases removed from V and 0 bases from J, the gap between germline ends came to 9 bases. The CDR3 has 15 residues. The germline V gene has CDR1 SGHKS and CDR2 YYEKEE (reference sequence). The DNA of the CDR3 is TGTGCCAGCAGCTTGGATCGGGGGGCTAACTATGGCTACACCTTC. Protein: CASSLDRGANYGYTF.

This clone occurred a few times. The chain combines TRBV6-1 with TRBJ2-7; TRBD1 is a possible D gene (6 bases). V gave up 2 bases and J gave up 7 bases, with 21 bases separating them. This CDR3 comprises 16 residues. Germline lookup yields CDR1 MNHNS and CDR2 SASEGT. For the CDR3, the DNA is TGTGCCAGCAGTGAAAATCCAGGGCAGGGGAGTGGGGAGCAGTACTTC. It specifies CASSENPGQGSGEQYF.